The table lists the clone carrying this T cell receptor (beta chain) with many counts. One entry per CDR3 protein, called by TCRdb with MiXCR from the 5' RACE reads. The sample lists about 22,000 distinct CDR3 sequences; around 9.3% were seen once. The CDR3 runs 15 residues. J lost 7 bases, V lost 5 bases, and 8 bases had no gene match. Germline V lookup: CDR1 MNHEY, CDR2 SMNVEV (reference sequence). The data were obtained in a study of neurological immune-mediated disorders. The source of this sequence is a woman aged 60-75 years with HTLV-1-associated myelopathy (HAM/TSP). The sample was PBMCs. V gene TRBV27 combines with J gene TRBJ1-6, with 7 bases that match TRBD1. CDR3 sequence: CASSPQGQQNSPLHF. The CDR3 DNA sequence: TGTGCCAGCAGTCCCCAGGGACAGCAGAATTCACCCCTCCACTTT.